Following are 6 T cell receptor beta chains from one sample sequenced in a study of blood T cell repertoires in COVID-19. Profiling relied on immunoSEQ multiplex PCR, and the TCRdb table lists in-frame clones only, not all of them. The data show over 250,000 clones, approximately 80% seen once. The sample was PBMCs or T cells enriched from blood (not recorded which). These receptors were taken from a man in his forties who had been exposed to COVID-19.

The chain is built from TRBV27 and TRBJ1-5; maybe TRBD1 (5 bases). CDR1 is MNHEY, CDR2 SMNVEV, per germline (reference sequence). The CDR3 is made up of 16 amino acids. V lost 4 bases and J lost 5, with 18 bases in between. The CDR3 spells CASSSILGAADQPQHF. CDR3 bases: TGTGCCAGCAGTTCGATTCTAGGGGCGGCGGATCAGCCCCAGCATTTT.

This clone was recorded only once. This chain uses TRBV21-1 with TRBJ1-5; the table's D call TRBD1 went unverified against the DNA. TRBV21-1 is designated a pseudogene. The CDR3 is 18 residues long. The CDR3 region is CASSKDRVYGERNQPQHF. The CDR3 DNA sequence: TGTGCCAGCAGCAAAGACAGGGTTTATGGGGAAAGAAATCAGCCCCAGCATTTT.

The gene calls are TRBV3-1 (or the pseudogene TRBV3-2) and TRBJ2-1; 15 bases agree with TRBD2. V gave up 3 bases and J gave up 6 bases; unmatched junction bases: 9. This CDR3 is built from 18 residues. CDR1 and CDR2 (germline): LGHDT, YNNKEL (reference sequence). CDR3 in amino acids: CASSHWGTSGRISNEQFF. Written as DNA, the CDR3 is TGTGCCAGCAGCCATTGGGGGACTAGCGGGAGGATATCCAATGAGCAGTTCTTC.

This clone came up once. The identical CDR3 is also encoded by other nucleotide sequences in the sample. The V and J genes are TRBV19 and TRBJ1-1; 7 positions agree with TRBD1. This CDR3 region has 13 residues. CDR1 is LNHDA, CDR2 SQIVND, per germline (reference sequence). J lost 0 bases, V lost 6 bases, and 1 base had no gene match. This CDR3 reads CASSRGVNTEAFF. The CDR3 coding sequence is TGTGCCAGTAGCAGGGGGGTGAACACTGAAGCTTTCTTT.

This clone was counted only a few times. This chain uses TRBV5-1 with TRBJ1-1, with TRBD1 as a possible D gene (5 bases). Trimming took 5 bases from V and 1 from J, leaving 12 bases between them. CDR3 length: 14 amino acids. The V gene's germline CDR1 is SGHRS and CDR2 YFSETQ. The DNA of the CDR3 is TGCGCCAGCAGATCCAACACAGGGAACACTGAAGCTTTCTTT. Encoded protein: CASRSNTGNTEAFF.

This chain uses TRBV10-1 with TRBJ2-5, with D perhaps matching TRBD1 (8 bases). CDR1 is WNHNN and CDR2 is SYGVQD in the germline V gene (reference sequence). The CDR3 is 13 residues long. Trimming removed 10 bases at V and 5 bases at J, with 17 bases between. CDR3 residues: CATAGQAAETQYF. The CDR3 nucleotides are TGCGCCACAGCGGGACAGGCCGCTGAGACCCAGTACTTC.